This T cell receptor (beta chain) originates from a study of cytomegalovirus exposure and HLA in healthy donors. This clone showed up just once. CDR1 and CDR2 (germline): SGHNT, YYREEE (reference sequence). Trimming removed 4 bases from V and 2 bases from J; junction bases left unmatched: 8. The CDR3 is 16 amino acids. Researchers ran the PCR with 60 Vbeta and 13 Jbeta primers. TCRdb's copy holds only in-frame clones and misses some; the assay was immunoSEQ multiplex PCR. In the table there are tens of thousands of clones, 70% to 80% of which are singletons. The chain couples TRBV5-4 to TRBJ2-7, with 11 bases matching TRBD2. Sequencing input: PBMCs. This TCR derives from a man aged 50-59 years in good health and CMV-seropositive. CDR3 residues: CASSGHSGRGTYEQYF. CDR3 DNA sequence: TGTGCCAGCAGCGGACATAGCGGGAGGGGAACCTACGAGCAGTACTTC.